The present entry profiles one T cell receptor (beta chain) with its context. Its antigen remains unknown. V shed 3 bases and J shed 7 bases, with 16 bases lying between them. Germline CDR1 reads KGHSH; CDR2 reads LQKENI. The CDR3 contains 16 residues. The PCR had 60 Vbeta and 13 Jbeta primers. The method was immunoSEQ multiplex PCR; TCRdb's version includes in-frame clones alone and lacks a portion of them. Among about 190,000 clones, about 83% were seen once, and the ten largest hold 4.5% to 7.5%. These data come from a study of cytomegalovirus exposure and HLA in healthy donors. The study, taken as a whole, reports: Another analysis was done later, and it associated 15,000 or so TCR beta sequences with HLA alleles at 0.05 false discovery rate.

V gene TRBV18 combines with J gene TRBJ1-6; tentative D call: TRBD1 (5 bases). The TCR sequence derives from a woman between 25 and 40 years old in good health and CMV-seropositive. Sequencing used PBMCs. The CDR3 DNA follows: TGTGCCAGCTCACCCCAGGGCAGGCTGGAAAATTCACCCCTCCACTTT. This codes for CASSPQGRLENSPLHF.